A single sample gave rise to the 10 T cell receptor beta chains below, sequenced in a study of CD4 T cell repertoires in COVID-19. No culture step preceded sequencing of the ex vivo isolated memory T cells. Repertoires were generated with immunoSEQ multiplex PCR, while TCRdb's copy carries only in-frame clones and drops some. In the table there are around 8,200 clones, around 84% of which are singletons. The sequenced sample was effector memory CD4+ T cells from blood, obtained before the COVID-19 pandemic. The receptors shown here come from a human donor who had COVID-19.

CDR3 region: CASSLVQGANTEAFF. CDR3 DNA sequence: TGCGCCAGCAGCTTGGTCCAGGGGGCAAACACTGAAGCTTTCTTT. This chain connects TRBV5-1 to TRBJ1-1, with 8 bases lining up with TRBD1. Trimming removed 0 bases from V and 2 bases from J; junction bases left unmatched: 3. Germline V gene sequence: CDR1 SGHRS, CDR2 YFSETQ. The CDR3 length is 15 residues.

This chain uses TRBV27 with TRBJ2-1; 7 bases line up with TRBD1. With 5 bases clipped from V and 7 bases from J, the junction kept 14 bases outside the gene matches. The CDR3 loop spans 16 amino acids. Germline V gene sequence: CDR1 MNHEY, CDR2 SMNVEV (reference sequence). The CDR3 sequence is CASSAKDRSISNEQFF. In DNA, the CDR3 is TGTGCCAGCAGTGCCAAGGACAGGTCGATAAGTAATGAGCAGTTCTTC.

This chain links TRBV11-2 with TRBJ2-3; 8 positions match TRBD2. Losses at the gene ends were 5 bases for V and 4 bases for J; bases not matched to a gene: 11. CDR1 SGHAT and CDR2 FQNNGV come from the germline V gene. The CDR3 runs to 16 residues. CDR3: CASSITLAGLADTQYF. The CDR3 DNA sequence: TGTGCCAGCAGCATAACCTTAGCGGGACTGGCAGATACGCAGTATTTT.

The chain couples TRBV11-2 to TRBJ2-4; no clear D gene. The CDR3 is 13 amino acids. Trimming took off 1 base at V and 7 bases at J, with 8 bases between the two ends. Germline V gene lookup returns CDR1 SGHAT and CDR2 FQNNGV. CDR3 protein: CASSLGAGNIQYF. The CDR3 DNA reads as TGTGCCAGCAGCTTAGGGGCAGGTAACATTCAGTACTTC. Using reference TRBV11-2 and TRBJ2-4 for the parts outside the CDR3, the full variable domain is EAGVAQSPRYKIIEKRQSVAFWCNPISGHATLYWYQQILGQGPKLLIQFQNNGVVDDSQLPKDRFSAERLKGVDSTLKIQPAKLEDSAVYLCASSLGAGNIQYFGAGTRLSVL.

The CDR3 coding sequence is TGTGCCAGCAGCTTAGGCGGGCTAGCGGGTGACCAGGCCATTCAGTACTTC. It is translated as CASSLGGLAGDQAIQYF. The rearrangement uses TRBV7-2 and TRBJ2-4; 8 bases are shared with TRBD2. Germline V gene sequence: CDR1 SGHTA, CDR2 FQGNSA. Trimming took 1 base from V and 9 from J; bases not matched to a gene: 14. The CDR3 is made up of 17 amino acids.

The rearrangement links TRBV20-1 to TRBJ2-5; D remains unclear. The germline V gene has CDR1 DFQATT and CDR2 SNEGSKA (reference sequence). The germline V and J ends were trimmed by 6 bases and 4 bases, with 9 bases remaining between them. The CDR3 is 11 amino acids. The CDR3 loop is CSARPLETQYF. As DNA, the CDR3 is TGCAGTGCCCGTCCTTTAGAGACCCAGTACTTC.

The rearrangement joins TRBV2 to TRBJ1-3, with D possibly being TRBD1 (5 bases). The CDR3 sequence is 18 residues long. The V end lost 4 bases, the J end lost 0 bases, and 19 bases lay between the germline ends. Per germline, CDR1 SNHLY and CDR2 FYNNEI. The CDR3 nucleotides are TGTGCCAGCAGTGGGGGGGTTGGGGCAGCGGGCTCTGGAAACACCATATATTTT. Translating gives CASSGGVGAAGSGNTIYF.

The rearrangement joins TRBV27 to TRBJ2-3; 8 bases are shared with TRBD2. The CDR3 is 13 residues long. The V gene's germline CDR1 is MNHEY and CDR2 SMNVEV (reference sequence). After removal of 3 bases from V and 6 bases from J, the junction contained 2 bases not matched to a gene. DNA for the CDR3: TGTGCCAGCAGTTTTAGCGGGGAGGATACGCAGTATTTT. Translated: CASSFSGEDTQYF.

The J gene is TRBJ2-7, the V gene TRBV5-6; possible D gene TRBD1, 6 bases. The CDR3 loop spans 14 amino acids. Germline V gene data show CDR1 as SGHDT and CDR2 as YYEEEE. V was cut by 4 bases and J by 4 bases, with 15 bases left in between. The CDR3 is CASSIARTVYEQYF. In nucleotides, the CDR3 is TGTGCCAGCAGCATCGCCAGGACAGTATACGAGCAGTACTTC. Full variable domain (rest looked up from reference TRBV5-6 and TRBJ2-7): DAGVTQSPTHLIKTRGQQVTLRCSPKSGHDTVSWYQQALGQGPQFIFQYYEEEERQRGNFPDRFSGHQFPNYSSELNVNALLLGDSALYLCASSIARTVYEQYFGPGTRLTVT.

The chain has TRBV11-2 and TRBJ2-7; a weak D match, TRBD2 (5 bases). Trimming stripped 2 bases from V and 5 bases from J, with 7 bases between. Germline lookup yields CDR1 SGHAT and CDR2 FQNNGV. CDR3 length: 12 residues. The CDR3 DNA sequence: TGTGCCAGCAGCTTATGGAGGAACGAGCAGTACTTC. Its protein is CASSLWRNEQYF.